Sequencing of this T cell receptor (beta chain) was carried out in a study of blood T cell repertoires in COVID-19. Study information: Some COVID-19 samples were acute and others convalescent; all came from the United States, Italy and Spain.

CDR3 length equals 15 residues. V trimming: 4 bases; J trimming: 6 bases; junction bases outside the gene matches: 7. CDR1 and CDR2 (germline): SNHLY, FYNNEI. TCRdb's table, derived via immunoSEQ multiplex PCR, lists solely in-frame clones and lacks some. Of 75,000 to 100,000 clones listed, more than 70% were seen once; the top ten hold approximately 25%. The sequence was collected from a man between 65 and 79 years old with acute or convalescent COVID-19. V is TRBV2 and J is TRBJ2-7, with 12 bases fitting TRBD1. Input material: peripheral blood. The CDR3 coding sequence is TGTGCCAGCAGTGGACGGGGACAGGGGGCGGCCGAGCAGTACTTC. Its translation: CASSGRGQGAAEQYF.